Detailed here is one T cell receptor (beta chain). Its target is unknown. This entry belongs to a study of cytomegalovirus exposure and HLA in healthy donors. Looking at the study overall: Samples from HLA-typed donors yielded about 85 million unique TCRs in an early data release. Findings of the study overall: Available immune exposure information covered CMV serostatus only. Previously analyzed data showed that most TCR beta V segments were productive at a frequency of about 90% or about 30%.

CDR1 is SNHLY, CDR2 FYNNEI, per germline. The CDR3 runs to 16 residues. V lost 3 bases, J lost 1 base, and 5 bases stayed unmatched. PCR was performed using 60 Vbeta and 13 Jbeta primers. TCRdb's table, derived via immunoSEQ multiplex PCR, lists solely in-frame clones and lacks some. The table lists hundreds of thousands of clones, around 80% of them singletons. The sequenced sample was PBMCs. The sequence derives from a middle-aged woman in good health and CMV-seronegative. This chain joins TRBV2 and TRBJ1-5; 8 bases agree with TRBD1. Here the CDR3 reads CASSDQGALSNQPQHF. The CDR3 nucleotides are TGTGCCAGCAGTGATCAGGGGGCGCTAAGCAATCAGCCCCAGCATTTT.